The clone carrying this TCR beta chain has more than one count but fewer than ten. This sample was taken from a study of T-cell reconstitution after alpha-beta-depleted transplantation in children. Construction of the TCRbeta library involved unique molecular identifiers. TCRdb recomputed calls from the PCR reads with MiXCR, one row per CDR3 protein. This sample has 500,000 or so distinct CDR3 sequences, with roughly 33% found just once. The sequence was obtained from a human donor who donated a stem cell graft to a child with aplastic anemia. The sequenced sample was PBMCs from the stem cell graft donor, obtained from the stem cell graft.

CDR3 sequence (DNA): TGCGCCAGCAGCCAAGATCTTATGGTAGCGGGAGGTCAGGAGACCCAGTACTTC. It is translated as CASSQDLMVAGGQETQYF. The chain has TRBV4-3 and TRBJ2-5; 10 bases agree with TRBD2. V was pared by 0 bases and J by 5 bases, with 12 bases of the junction left unmatched. CDR3 length: 18 residues. From germline, CDR1 is LGHNA and CDR2 YSLEER.